There are many counts of the clone carrying this T cell receptor beta chain. No antigen is known for it. Per the germline V gene, CDR1 is MGHDK and CDR2 is SYGVNS. V was cut by 8 bases and J by 6 bases, with 8 bases left in between. The CDR3 is 10 amino acids. Documented time point: sample taken at primary tumor resection. Unsorted tumor, nontumor lung tissue or cryopreserved PBMC supplied the whole RNA. The cohort: about 79 early-stage, untreated non-small cell lung cancer patients. This sample was included in a study of spatial heterogeneity in lung cancer. For the study at large: Each unique TCR and UMI combination was seen more than ten times on average in raw reads.

On each TCR cDNA molecule, a unique molecular identifier was present. TCRdb used MiXCR to reprocess the 5' RACE reads, holding one entry per CDR3 protein. The sample yields approximately 40,000 distinct CDR3 sequences, approximately 7.5% seen once. Findings of the study overall: Compared with follow-up, resection was when ubiquitous expanded tumor TCRs appeared in blood more.

The genes are TRBV25-1 and TRBJ2-7; D tentatively fits TRBD1 or TRBD2 (6 bases each). This specimen consisted of PBMCs, obtained at surgery. This receptor was taken from a male donor with early-stage non-small cell lung cancer. The CDR3 spells CASGGLEQYV. CDR3 in DNA: TGTGCCAGCGGGGGGCTCGAGCAGTACGTC.